The entry below gives a single T cell receptor (beta chain) sequence along with its context. The sample is drawn from a study of blood T cell repertoires in COVID-19. Across the study: Both acute and convalescent COVID-19 samples were obtained from the United States, Italy and Spain.

The study drew participants aged roughly 18 to 95 years from 20 to 30 US areas. J lost 3 bases, V lost 5 bases, and 6 bases had no gene match. Germline CDR1 and CDR2: SGHVS and FNYEAQ. The CDR3 loop spans 14 amino acids. Original handling: Amplification with reference gene primers provided the estimates of nucleated cell counts. The table came from immunoSEQ multiplex PCR; TCRdb's copy has only in-frame clones and leaves some out. V, J and clone size are those of that table, while D and trimming were read from the DNA. The sample contains about 370,000 clones, 91% of which appear only once. V is TRBV7-6 and J is TRBJ2-7; TRBD1 aligns across 8 bases. This sequence was found in a woman aged 40 to 50 who had been exposed to COVID-19. Sequencing used PBMCs or T cells enriched from blood (not recorded which). CDR3 DNA: TGTGCCAGCAGCCTTGACAGGGGAGGCTACGAGCAGTACTTC. Its protein is CASSLDRGGYEQYF. Full variable domain (outside the CDR3, taken from reference TRBV7-6 and TRBJ2-7): GAGVSQSPRYKVTKRGQDVALRCDPISGHVSLYWYRQALGQGPEFLTYFNYEAQQDKSGLPNDRFSAERPEGSISTLTIQRTEQRDSAMYRCASSLDRGGYEQYFGPGTRLTVT.